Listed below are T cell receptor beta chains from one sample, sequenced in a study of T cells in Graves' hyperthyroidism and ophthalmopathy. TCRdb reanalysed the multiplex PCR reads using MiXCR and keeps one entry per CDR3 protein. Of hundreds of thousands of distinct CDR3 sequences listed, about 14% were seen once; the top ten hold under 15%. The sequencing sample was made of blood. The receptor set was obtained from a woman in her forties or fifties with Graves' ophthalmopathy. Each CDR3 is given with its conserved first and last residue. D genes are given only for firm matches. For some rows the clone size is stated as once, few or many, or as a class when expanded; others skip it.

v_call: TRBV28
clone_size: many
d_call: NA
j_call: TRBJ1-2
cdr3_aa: CASSYLAGLGYTF
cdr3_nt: TGTGCCAGCAGTTACCTAGCCGGGCTTGGCTACACCTTC

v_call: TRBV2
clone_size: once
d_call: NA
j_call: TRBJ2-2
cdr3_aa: CASALDSNTGELFF
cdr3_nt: TGTGCCAGCGCCCTGGACAGTAACACCGGGGAGCTGTTTTTT

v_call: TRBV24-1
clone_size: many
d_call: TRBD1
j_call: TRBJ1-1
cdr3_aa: CATSDETGGGEAFF
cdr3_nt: TGTGCCACCAGTGACGAAACAGGGGGAGGGGAAGCTTTCTTT

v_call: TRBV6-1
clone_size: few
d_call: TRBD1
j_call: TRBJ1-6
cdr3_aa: CATGPGQGDSPLHF
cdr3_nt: TGTGCCACCGGACCGGGACAGGGAGATTCACCCCTCCACTTT

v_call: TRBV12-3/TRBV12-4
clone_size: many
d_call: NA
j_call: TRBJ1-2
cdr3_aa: CASSFGQINYGYTF
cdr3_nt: TGTGCCAGCAGTTTTGGTCAGATTAACTATGGCTACACCTTC

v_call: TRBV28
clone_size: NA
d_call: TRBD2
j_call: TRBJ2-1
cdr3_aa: CASSSTRTSGSENEQFF
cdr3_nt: TGTGCCAGCAGTTCCACCCGGACTAGCGGGAGTGAGAATGAGCAGTTCTTC

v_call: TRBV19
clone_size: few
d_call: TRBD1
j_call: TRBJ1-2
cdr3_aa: CASHTTGALRDYTF
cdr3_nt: TGTGCCAGTCATACAACAGGGGCCCTGCGAGACTACACCTTC

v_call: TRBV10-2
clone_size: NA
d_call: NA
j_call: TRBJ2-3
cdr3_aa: CASSKAQVIDTQYF
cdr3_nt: TGCGCCAGCAGCAAGGCCCAAGTAATAGATACGCAGTATTTT

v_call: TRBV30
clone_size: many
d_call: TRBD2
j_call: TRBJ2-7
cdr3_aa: CAWNSGRAVYEQYF
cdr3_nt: TGTGCCTGGAATAGCGGGAGGGCCGTCTACGAGCAGTACTTC

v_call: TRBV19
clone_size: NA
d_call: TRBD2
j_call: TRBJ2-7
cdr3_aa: CANPLAGGPSYEQYF
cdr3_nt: TGTGCCAATCCCCTAGCGGGAGGGCCGTCCTACGAGCAGTACTTC

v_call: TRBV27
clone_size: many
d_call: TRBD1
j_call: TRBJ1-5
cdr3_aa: CASSPQGADSNQPQHF
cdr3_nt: TGTGCCAGCAGTCCGCAGGGGGCGGATAGCAATCAGCCCCAGCATTTT

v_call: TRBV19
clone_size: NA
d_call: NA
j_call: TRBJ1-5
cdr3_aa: CASSIGLSTRSNQPQHF
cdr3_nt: TGTGCCAGTAGTATAGGGCTGTCGACACGTAGCAATCAGCCCCAGCATTTT

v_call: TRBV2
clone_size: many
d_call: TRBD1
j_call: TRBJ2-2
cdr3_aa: CASVDRGRDTGELFF
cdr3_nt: TGTGCCAGCGTAGACAGGGGGCGCGACACCGGGGAGCTGTTTTTT

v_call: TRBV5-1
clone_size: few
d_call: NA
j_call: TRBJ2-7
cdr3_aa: CASSWGRLEQYF
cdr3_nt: TGCGCCAGCAGCTGGGGACGTCTAGAGCAGTACTTC

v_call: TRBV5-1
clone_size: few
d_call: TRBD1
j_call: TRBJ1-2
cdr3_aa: CASSLVAGGEYGYTF
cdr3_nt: TGCGCCAGCAGCTTGGTTGCAGGGGGAGAGTATGGCTACACCTTC

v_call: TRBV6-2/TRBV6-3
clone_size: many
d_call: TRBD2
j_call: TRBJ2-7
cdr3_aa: CASSPIAGKFYEQYF
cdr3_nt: TGTGCCAGCAGCCCAATAGCGGGAAAATTCTACGAGCAGTACTTC

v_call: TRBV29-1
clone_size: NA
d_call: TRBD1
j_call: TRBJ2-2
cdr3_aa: CSTQGVAGELFF
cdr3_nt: TGCAGCACTCAGGGGGTCGCCGGGGAGCTGTTTTTT

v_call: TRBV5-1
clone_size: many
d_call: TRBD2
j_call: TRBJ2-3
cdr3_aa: CASSLVGRALSSTDTQYF
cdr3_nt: TGCGCCAGCAGCTTGGTAGGGAGGGCCCTTTCTAGCACAGATACGCAGTATTTT

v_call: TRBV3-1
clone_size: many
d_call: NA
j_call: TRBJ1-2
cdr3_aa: CASSLSPVPFVSYGYTF
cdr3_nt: TGTGCCAGCAGCCTTTCGCCAGTCCCGTTCGTGTCCTATGGCTACACCTTC

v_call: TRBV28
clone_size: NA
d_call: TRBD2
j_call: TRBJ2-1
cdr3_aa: CASSPGLANDNEQFF
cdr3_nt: TGTGCCAGCAGTCCAGGACTAGCGAACGACAATGAGCAGTTCTTC